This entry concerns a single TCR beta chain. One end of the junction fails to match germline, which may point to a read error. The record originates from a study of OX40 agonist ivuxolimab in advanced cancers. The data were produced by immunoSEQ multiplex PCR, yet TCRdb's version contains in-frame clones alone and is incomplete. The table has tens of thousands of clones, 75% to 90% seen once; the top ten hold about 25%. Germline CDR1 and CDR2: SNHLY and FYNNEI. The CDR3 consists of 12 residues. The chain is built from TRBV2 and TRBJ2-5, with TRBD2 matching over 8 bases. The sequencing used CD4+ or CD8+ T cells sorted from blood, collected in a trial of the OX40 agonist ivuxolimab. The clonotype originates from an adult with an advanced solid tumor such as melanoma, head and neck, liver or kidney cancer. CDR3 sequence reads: CASSGERTSFHF. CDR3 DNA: TGTGCCAGCAGTGGTGAACGGACTAGCTTTCACTTC.